What follows are 8 T cell receptor beta chains derived from one specimen sequenced in a study of blood T cell repertoires in COVID-19. Produced via immunoSEQ multiplex PCR; TCRdb's table is partial and in-frame only. The sample gives roughly 80,000 clones, less than 90% of which show up once; about 5.6% is in the top ten. The sequenced sample was peripheral blood. These receptors all come from a man in his sixties with active or convalescent COVID-19.

The chain couples TRBV27 to TRBJ1-6; 7 nucleotides line up with TRBD1. The V and J ends lost 0 bases and 12 bases, in that order; junction bases with no gene match: 11. The CDR3 has 16 amino acids. Germline V lookup: CDR1 MNHEY, CDR2 SMNVEV (reference sequence). CDR3 nucleotides: TGTGCCAGCAGTTTATCGCTCGACAGGGCCCGGCAACCCCTCCACTTT. Protein sequence: CASSLSLDRARQPLHF.

The gene calls are TRBV20-1 and TRBJ1-2; TRBD1 is a possible D gene (5 bases). There are 11 residues in the CDR3. CDR1 is DFQATT and CDR2 is SNEGSKA in the germline V gene (reference sequence). V lost 6 bases and J lost 5, with 10 bases in between. CDR3 coding DNA: TGCAGTGCGGCCCGACAGTATGGCTACACCTTC. It encodes CSAARQYGYTF.

The count of this clone is one. The V call is TRBV9, the J call TRBJ1-3; 8 bases are a match to TRBD1. The CDR3 contains 16 residues. The germline CDR1 and CDR2 sequences are SGDLS and YYNGEE. With 2 bases clipped from V and 2 bases from J, the junction kept 6 bases outside the gene matches. The CDR3 sequence: CASSVAGTGAGNTIYF. In DNA form, the CDR3 reads TGTGCCAGCAGCGTGGCCGGGACAGGAGCTGGAAACACCATATATTTT.

The rearrangement joins TRBV5-4 to TRBJ1-2; TRBD1 matches at 7 bases. V dropped 2 bases and J dropped 3; count of bases not matched to a gene: 7. Per the germline V gene, CDR1 is SGHNT and CDR2 is YYREEE (reference sequence). This CDR3 contains 15 residues. CDR3 region: CASSFWTTGYYGYTF. CDR3 in DNA: TGTGCCAGCAGCTTTTGGACGACAGGGTACTATGGCTACACCTTC.

The V and J genes are TRBV18 and TRBJ2-3, with no clear D. Germline-derived CDR1 and CDR2 are KGHSH and LQKENI. The CDR3 consists of 15 residues. V dropped 5 bases and J dropped 0 bases, with 12 bases sitting between them. CDR3 nucleotide sequence: TGTGCCAGCTCAACGGAGTACCAAAGCACAGATACGCAGTATTTT. Its translation: CASSTEYQSTDTQYF.

The CDR3 reads CASSPTGSGAEAFF. The CDR3 DNA is TGCGCCAGCAGCCCTACCGGCTCGGGGGCTGAAGCTTTCTTT. The chain couples TRBV5-1 to TRBJ1-1; D possibly corresponds to TRBD1 (5 bases). The CDR3 has 14 amino acids. Germline assignment: CDR1 SGHRS and CDR2 YFSETQ. V lost 4 bases and J lost 6, with 16 bases in between.

The CDR3 sequence: CASSLSGGGKGETQYF. CDR3 sequence (DNA): TGTGCCAGCAGCTTGTCGGGCGGGGGGAAGGGGGAGACCCAGTACTTC. J is TRBJ2-5 and V is TRBV5-4; TRBD2 aligns across 8 bases. CDR1 SGHNT and CDR2 YYREEE come from the germline V gene (reference sequence). The V segment lost 1 base and the J segment 5 bases; nucleotides outside the gene matches: 10. The CDR3 is 16 amino acids.

This chain joins TRBV3-1 (or the pseudogene TRBV3-2) and TRBJ1-5; D is ambiguous. CDR3 length equals 17 residues. CDR1 and CDR2 from the germline V gene are LGHDT and YNNKEL (reference sequence). The V and J ends lost 0 bases and 0 bases respectively, with 12 bases between them. The chain's CDR3 is CASSQDIEVYSNQPQHF. DNA for the CDR3: TGTGCCAGCAGCCAAGATATCGAGGTCTATAGCAATCAGCCCCAGCATTTT.